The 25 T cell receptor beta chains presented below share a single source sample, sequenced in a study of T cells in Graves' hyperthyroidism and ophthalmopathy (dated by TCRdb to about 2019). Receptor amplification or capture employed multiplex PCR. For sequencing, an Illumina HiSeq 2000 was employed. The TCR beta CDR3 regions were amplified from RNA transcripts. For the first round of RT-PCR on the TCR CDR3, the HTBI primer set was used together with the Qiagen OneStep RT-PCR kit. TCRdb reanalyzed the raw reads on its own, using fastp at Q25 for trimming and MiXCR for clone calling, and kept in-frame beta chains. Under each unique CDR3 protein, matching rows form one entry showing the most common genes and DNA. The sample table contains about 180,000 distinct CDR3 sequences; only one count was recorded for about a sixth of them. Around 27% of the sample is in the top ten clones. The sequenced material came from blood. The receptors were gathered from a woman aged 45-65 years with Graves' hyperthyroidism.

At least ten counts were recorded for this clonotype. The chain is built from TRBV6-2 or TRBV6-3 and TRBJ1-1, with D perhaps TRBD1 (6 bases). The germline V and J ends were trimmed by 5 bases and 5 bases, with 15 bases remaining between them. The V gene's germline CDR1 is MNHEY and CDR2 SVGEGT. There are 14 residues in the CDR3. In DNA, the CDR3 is TGTGCCAGCAGTACCAACAGGGTGGTGACTGAAGCTTTCTTT. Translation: CASSTNRVVTEAFF.

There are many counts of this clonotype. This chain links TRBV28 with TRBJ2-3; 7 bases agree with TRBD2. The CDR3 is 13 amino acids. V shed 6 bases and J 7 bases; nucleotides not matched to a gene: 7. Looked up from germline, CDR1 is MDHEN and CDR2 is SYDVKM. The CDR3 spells CASRGGGAHTQYF. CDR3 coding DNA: TGTGCCAGCAGGGGGGGGGGTGCTCATACGCAGTATTTT. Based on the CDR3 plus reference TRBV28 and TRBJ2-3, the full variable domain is DVKVTQSSRYLVKRTGEKVFLECVQDMDHENMFWYRQDPGLGLRLIYFSYDVKMKEKGDIPEGYSVSREKKERFSLILESASTNQTSMYLCASRGGGAHTQYFGPGTRLTVL.

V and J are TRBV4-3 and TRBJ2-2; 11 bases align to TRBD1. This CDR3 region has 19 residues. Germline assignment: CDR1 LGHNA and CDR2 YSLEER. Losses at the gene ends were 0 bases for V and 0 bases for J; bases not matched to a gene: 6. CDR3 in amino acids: CASSQERDRGTANTGELFF. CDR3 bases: TGCGCCAGCAGCCAAGAGCGGGACAGGGGGACGGCGAACACCGGGGAGCTGTTTTTT.

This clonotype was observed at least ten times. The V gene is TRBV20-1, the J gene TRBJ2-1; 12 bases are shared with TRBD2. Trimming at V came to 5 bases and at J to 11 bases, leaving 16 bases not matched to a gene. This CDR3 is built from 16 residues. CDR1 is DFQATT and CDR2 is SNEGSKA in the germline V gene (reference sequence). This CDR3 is CSAGMPTSGGTGKQFF. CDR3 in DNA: TGCAGTGCTGGCATGCCCACTAGCGGGGGGACTGGGAAGCAGTTCTTC.

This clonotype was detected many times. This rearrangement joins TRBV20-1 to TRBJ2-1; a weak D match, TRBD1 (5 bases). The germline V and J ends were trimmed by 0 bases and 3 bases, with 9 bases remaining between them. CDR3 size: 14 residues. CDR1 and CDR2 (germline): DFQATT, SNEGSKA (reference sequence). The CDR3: CSARDSGLYNEQFF. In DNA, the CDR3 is TGCAGTGCTAGAGATTCAGGGCTCTACAATGAGCAGTTCTTC.

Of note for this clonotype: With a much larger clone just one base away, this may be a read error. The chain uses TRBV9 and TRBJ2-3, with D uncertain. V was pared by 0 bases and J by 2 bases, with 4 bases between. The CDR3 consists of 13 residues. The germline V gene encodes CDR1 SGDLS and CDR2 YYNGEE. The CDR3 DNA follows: TGTGCCAGCAGCGTAGCGACCACAGATACGCAGTATTTT. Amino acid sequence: CASSVATTDTQYF.

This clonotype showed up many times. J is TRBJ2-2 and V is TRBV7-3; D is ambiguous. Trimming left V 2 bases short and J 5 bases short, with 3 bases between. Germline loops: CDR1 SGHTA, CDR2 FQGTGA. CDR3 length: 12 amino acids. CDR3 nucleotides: TGTGCCAGCAGCTTACAGACCGGGGAGCTGTTTTTT. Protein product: CASSLQTGELFF.

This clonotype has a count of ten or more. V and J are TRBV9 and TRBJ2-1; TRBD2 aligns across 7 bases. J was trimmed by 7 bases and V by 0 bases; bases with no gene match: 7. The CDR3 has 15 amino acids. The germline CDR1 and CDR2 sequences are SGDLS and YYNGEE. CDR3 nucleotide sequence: TGTGCCAGCAGCGTAGGTGGGACTACAAATAATGAGCAGTTCTTC. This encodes CASSVGGTTNNEQFF.

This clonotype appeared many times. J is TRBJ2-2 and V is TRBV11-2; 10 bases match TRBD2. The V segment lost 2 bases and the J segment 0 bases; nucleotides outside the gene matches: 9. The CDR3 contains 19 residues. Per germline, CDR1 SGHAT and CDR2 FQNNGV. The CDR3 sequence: CASSLFGLAGASNTGELFF. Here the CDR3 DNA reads TGTGCCAGCAGCTTATTTGGGCTAGCGGGGGCCTCGAACACCGGGGAGCTGTTTTTT.

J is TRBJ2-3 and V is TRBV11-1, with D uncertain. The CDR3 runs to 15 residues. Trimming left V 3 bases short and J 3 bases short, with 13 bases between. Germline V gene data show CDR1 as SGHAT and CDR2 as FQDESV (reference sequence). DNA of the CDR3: TGTGCCAGCAGCTTTAGGAGCACTGTGACAGATACGCAGTATTTT. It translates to CASSFRSTVTDTQYF.

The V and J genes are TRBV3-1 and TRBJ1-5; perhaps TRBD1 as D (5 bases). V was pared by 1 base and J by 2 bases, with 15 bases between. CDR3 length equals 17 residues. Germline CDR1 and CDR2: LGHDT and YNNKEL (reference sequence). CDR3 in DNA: TGTGCCAGCAGCCAAGGGTCCACTCAAGGGGGCAATCAGCCCCAGCATTTT. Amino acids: CASSQGSTQGGNQPQHF.

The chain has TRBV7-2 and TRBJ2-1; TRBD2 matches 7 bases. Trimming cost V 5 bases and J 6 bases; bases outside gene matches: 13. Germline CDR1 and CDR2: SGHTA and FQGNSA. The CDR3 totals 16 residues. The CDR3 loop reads CASSPRLAEIFNEQFF. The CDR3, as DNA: TGTGCCAGCAGCCCGCGACTAGCAGAGATTTTCAATGAGCAGTTCTTC.

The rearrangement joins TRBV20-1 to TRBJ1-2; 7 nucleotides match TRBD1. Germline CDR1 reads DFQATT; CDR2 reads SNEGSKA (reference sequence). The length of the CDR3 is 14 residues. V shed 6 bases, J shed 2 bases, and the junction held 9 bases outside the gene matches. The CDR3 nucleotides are TGCAGTGCGACTCTAGAGGGACAGAACTATGGCTACACCTTC. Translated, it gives CSATLEGQNYGYTF.

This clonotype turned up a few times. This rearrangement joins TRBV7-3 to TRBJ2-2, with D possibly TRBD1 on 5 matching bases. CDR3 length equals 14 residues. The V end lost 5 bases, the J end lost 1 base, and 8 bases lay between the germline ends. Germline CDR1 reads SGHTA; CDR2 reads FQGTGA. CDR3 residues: CASSQGQNTGELFF. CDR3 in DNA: TGTGCCAGCAGCCAAGGACAGAACACCGGGGAGCTGTTTTTT.

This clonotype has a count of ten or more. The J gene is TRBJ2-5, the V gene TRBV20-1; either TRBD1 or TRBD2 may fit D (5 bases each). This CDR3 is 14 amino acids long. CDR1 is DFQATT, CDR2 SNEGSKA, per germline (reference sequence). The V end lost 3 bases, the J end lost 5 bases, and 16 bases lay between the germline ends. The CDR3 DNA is TGCAGTGCTAGGGGGATTGGGGCGGGCGAGACCCAGTACTTC. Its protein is CSARGIGAGETQYF.

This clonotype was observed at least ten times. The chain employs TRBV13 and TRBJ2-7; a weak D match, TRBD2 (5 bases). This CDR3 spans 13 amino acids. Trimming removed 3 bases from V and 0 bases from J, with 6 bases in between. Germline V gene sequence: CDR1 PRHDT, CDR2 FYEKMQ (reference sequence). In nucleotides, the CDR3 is TGTGCCAGCAGCTTCGGGGTCTCCTACGAGCAGTACTTC. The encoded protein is CASSFGVSYEQYF.

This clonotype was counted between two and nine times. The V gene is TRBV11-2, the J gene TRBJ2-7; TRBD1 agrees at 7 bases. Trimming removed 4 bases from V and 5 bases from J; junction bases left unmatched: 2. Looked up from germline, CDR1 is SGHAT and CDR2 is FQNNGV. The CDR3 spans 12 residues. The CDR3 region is CASSSGQDEQYF. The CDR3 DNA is TGTGCCAGCAGCTCTGGACAGGACGAGCAGTACTTC.

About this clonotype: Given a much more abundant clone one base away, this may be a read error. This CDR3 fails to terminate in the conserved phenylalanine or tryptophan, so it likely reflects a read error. The CDR3 DNA is TGTGCCAGCAGTACCGACACCCGGAACACTGAAGCTTTCCTT. This translates into CASSTDTRNTEAFL. This rearrangement joins TRBV6-5 to TRBJ1-1; D not certain. With 5 bases removed from V and 1 base from J, the gap between germline ends came to 11 bases. CDR1 and CDR2 (germline): MNHEY, SVGAGI. The CDR3 is 14 residues long.

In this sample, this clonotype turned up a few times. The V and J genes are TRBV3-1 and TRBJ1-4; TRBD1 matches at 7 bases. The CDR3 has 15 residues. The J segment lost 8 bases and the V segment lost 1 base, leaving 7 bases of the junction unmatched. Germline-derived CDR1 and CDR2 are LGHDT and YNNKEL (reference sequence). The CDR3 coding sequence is TGTGCCAGCAGCCAAGTGTTGCAGGGGGACGAAAAACTGTTTTTT. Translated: CASSQVLQGDEKLFF.

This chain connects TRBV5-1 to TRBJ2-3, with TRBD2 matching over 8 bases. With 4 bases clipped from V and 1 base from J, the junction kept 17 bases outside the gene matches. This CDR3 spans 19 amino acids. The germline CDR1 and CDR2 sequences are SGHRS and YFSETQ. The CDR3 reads CASSPGRAGGLGGTDTQYF. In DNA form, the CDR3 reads TGCGCCAGCAGCCCGGGGCGGGCGGGGGGTCTCGGAGGCACAGATACGCAGTATTTT.

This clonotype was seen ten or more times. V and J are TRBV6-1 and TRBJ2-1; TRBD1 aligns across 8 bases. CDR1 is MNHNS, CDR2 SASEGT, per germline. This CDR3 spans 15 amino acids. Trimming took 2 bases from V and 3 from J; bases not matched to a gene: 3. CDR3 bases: TGTGCCAGCAGTGAAATCACAGGGGGCTACAATGAGCAGTTCTTC. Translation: CASSEITGGYNEQFF.

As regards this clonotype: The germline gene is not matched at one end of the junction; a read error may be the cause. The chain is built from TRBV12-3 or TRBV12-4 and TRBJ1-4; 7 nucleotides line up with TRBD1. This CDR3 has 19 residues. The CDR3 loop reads CTSSYRTGLGQATNEKLFF. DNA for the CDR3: TGTACCAGCAGTTACCGGACTGGGCTTGGACAGGCGACTAATGAAAAACTGTTTTTT.

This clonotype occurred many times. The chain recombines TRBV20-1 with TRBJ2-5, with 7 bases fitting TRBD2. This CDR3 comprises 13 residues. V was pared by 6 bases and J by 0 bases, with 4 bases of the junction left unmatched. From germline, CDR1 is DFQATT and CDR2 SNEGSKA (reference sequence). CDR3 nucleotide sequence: TGCAGTGCCCGGGGGGAGTACCAAGAGACCCAGTACTTC. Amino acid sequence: CSARGEYQETQYF.

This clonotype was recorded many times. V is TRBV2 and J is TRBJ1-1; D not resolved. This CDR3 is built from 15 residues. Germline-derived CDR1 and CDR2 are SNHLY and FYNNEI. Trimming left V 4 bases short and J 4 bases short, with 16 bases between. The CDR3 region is CASSAPSRSGTEAFF. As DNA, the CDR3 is TGTGCCAGCAGTGCCCCATCGCGGTCGGGCACTGAAGCTTTCTTT.

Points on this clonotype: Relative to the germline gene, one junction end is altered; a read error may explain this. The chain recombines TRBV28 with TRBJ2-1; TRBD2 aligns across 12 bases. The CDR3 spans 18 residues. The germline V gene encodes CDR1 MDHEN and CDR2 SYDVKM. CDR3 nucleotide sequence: TGTGCCGGCAGGCTCAACCCTCGACTAGCGGGAGTCTATGATGAGCAGTTCTTC. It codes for CAGRLNPRLAGVYDEQFF. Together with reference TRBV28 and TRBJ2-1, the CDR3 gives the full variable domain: DVKVTQSSRYLVKRTGEKVFLECVQDMDHENMFWYRQDPGLGLRLIYFSYDVKMKEKGDIPEGYSVSREKKERFSLILESASTNQTSMYLCAGRLNPRLAGVYDEQFFGPGTRLTVL.